A selection of T cell receptor beta chains follows, all from one sample in a study of early T cells in non-severe SARS-CoV-2 infection. One entry per CDR3 protein results from TCRdb running MiXCR on the 5' RACE reads. The top ten clones hold roughly 5% of a sample with more than 90,000 distinct CDR3 sequences, approximately 10% of them seen once. The specimen sequenced was whole blood. The receptor source for this set is an adult who was a healthcare worker with PCR-confirmed SARS-CoV-2 infection or an uninfected control (not recorded which). The CDR3 runs from the conserved cysteine through the conserved F or W. The order of the fields is D gene, J gene, clone size, V gene, CDR3 protein, CDR3 DNA. A D gene is named only where the DNA matches it firmly. Size is omitted from some rows. Given values are once, few, many or a class for expanded clones.

TRBD2 TRBJ2-2 . TRBV5-1 CASSRGGNTGELFF TGCGCCAGCAGTCGCGGGGGGAACACCGGGGAGCTGTTTTTT
. TRBJ1-1 many TRBV25-1 CASSHSGDTEAFF TGTGCCAGCAGCCATTCGGGAGACACTGAAGCTTTCTTT
. TRBJ1-3 . TRBV27 CASSLIPGISGNTIYF TGTGCCAGCAGTTTAATTCCAGGGATCTCTGGAAACACCATATATTTT
TRBD1 TRBJ2-3 many TRBV11-1 CASSLRQGRSDTQYF TGTGCCAGCAGCTTGAGACAGGGGAGGTCAGATACGCAGTATTTT
. TRBJ2-2 few TRBV29-1 CSVGLPHRANTGELFF TGCAGCGTTGGCCTACCCCACAGGGCGAACACCGGGGAGCTGTTTTTT
. TRBJ1-5 few TRBV5-1 CASSLMWGNQPQHF TGCGCCAGCAGCTTGATGTGGGGCAATCAGCCCCAGCATTTT
. TRBJ1-4 many TRBV7-8 CASSFGGITNEKLFF TGTGCCAGCAGCTTTGGGGGGATAACTAATGAAAAACTGTTTTTT
. TRBJ2-3 few TRBV7-2 CASSPRQSTDTQYF TGTGCCAGCAGCCCTAGACAGAGCACAGATACGCAGTATTTT
. TRBJ1-6 many TRBV11-2 CASRAGTESSPLHF TGTGCCAGCAGGGCCGGGACGGAAAGTTCACCCCTCCACTTT
TRBD1 TRBJ1-1 . TRBV7-3 CASSLTGPGQGAEAFF TGTGCCAGCAGCTTAACTGGTCCGGGACAGGGGGCCGAAGCTTTCTTT
. TRBJ2-5 few TRBV5-1 CASSNPAPEKTQYF TGCGCCAGCAGCAACCCGGCCCCTGAGAAGACCCAGTACTTC
TRBD2 TRBJ2-1 . TRBV29-1 CSVGGGGGYNEQFF TGCAGCGTTGGAGGTGGCGGGGGCTACAATGAGCAGTTCTTC
. TRBJ1-5 few TRBV4-1 CASSQAQVLRNQPQHF TGCGCCAGCAGCCAAGCCCAGGTTCTACGGAATCAGCCCCAGCATTTT
TRBD1 TRBJ2-7 many TRBV5-1 CASSPDRPGEQYF TGCGCCAGCAGCCCGGACAGGCCCGGCGAGCAGTACTTC
TRBD2 TRBJ2-1 . TRBV15 CATSGLATYNEQFF TGTGCCACCAGCGGACTAGCGACCTACAATGAGCAGTTCTTC
. TRBJ2-7 few TRBV7-2 CASSSGGLAYEQYF TGTGCCAGCAGCTCCGGGGGGCTAGCCTACGAGCAGTACTTC
. TRBJ1-3 few TRBV11-2 CASSLLDLGNTIYF TGTGCCAGCAGCTTACTAGACCTGGGAAACACCATATATTTT
. TRBJ2-5 few TRBV29-1 CSVVFTAQETQYF TGCAGCGTTGTTTTTACAGCTCAAGAGACCCAGTACTTC